A single sample gave rise to the 22 T cell receptor beta chains below, sequenced in a study of T cells in Graves' hyperthyroidism and ophthalmopathy. TCR beta CDR3 region amplification was performed from RNA transcripts. HTBI primers drove first-round RT-PCR of the TCR CDR3. TCRdb reanalysed the multiplex PCR reads using MiXCR and keeps one entry per CDR3 protein. The repertoire holds roughly 740,000 distinct CDR3 sequences, with 16% as singletons. The sequenced sample was blood. These receptors were collected from a man between 18 and 29 years old with Graves' hyperthyroidism.

The chain joins TRBV5-1 to TRBJ2-1; TRBD1 is a possible D gene (6 bases). The ends were cut back, 3 bases at V and 2 bases at J, with 15 bases in the middle. This CDR3 has 16 residues. Germline lookup yields CDR1 SGHRS and CDR2 YFSETQ. CDR3 sequence (DNA): TGCGCCAGCAGCTCCTCCCGGGACACCGCCTACAATGAGCAGTTCTTC. It codes for CASSSSRDTAYNEQFF. Looking up the rest from reference TRBV5-1 and TRBJ2-1 gives the full variable domain: KAGVTQTPRYLIKTRGQQVTLSCSPISGHRSVSWYQQTPGQGLQFLFEYFSETQRNKGNFPGRFSGRQFSNSRSEMNVSTLELGDSALYLCASSSSRDTAYNEQFFGPGTRLTVL.

This clonotype was observed many times. J is TRBJ2-3 and V is TRBV20-1; TRBD2 matches at 9 bases. V lost 3 bases, J lost 4 bases, and 8 bases stayed unmatched. Germline V lookup: CDR1 DFQATT, CDR2 SNEGSKA (reference sequence). The CDR3 has 15 amino acids. DNA of the CDR3: TGCAGTGCTAGGGGGCTAGCGGGATTGGCAGATACGCAGTATTTT. Encoded protein: CSARGLAGLADTQYF.

At least ten counts were recorded for this clonotype. The chain has TRBV30 and TRBJ1-2; D may be TRBD1 (5 bases). Germline lookup yields CDR1 GTSNPN and CDR2 SVGIG (reference sequence). The CDR3 length is 13 residues. The ends were cut back, 4 bases at V and 2 bases at J, with 11 bases in the middle. The CDR3 sequence: CAWTLGGNYGYTF. DNA of the CDR3: TGTGCCTGGACCCTGGGGGGAAACTATGGCTACACCTTC.

This clonotype was observed a few times. The chain uses TRBV9 and TRBJ1-1; the match to TRBD1 covers 7 bases. The junction had 14 bases not matched to a gene; V was cut back by 6 bases and J by 0 bases. Germline V gene sequence: CDR1 SGDLS, CDR2 YYNGEE. There are 17 residues in the CDR3. CDR3 DNA sequence: TGTGCCAGCACCCCAGGGGGAGCACAGAGCCTGAACACTGAAGCTTTCTTT. Encoded protein: CASTPGGAQSLNTEAFF.

Ten or more counts support this clonotype. This rearrangement joins TRBV11-2 to TRBJ2-6; no definite D call. Per germline, CDR1 SGHAT and CDR2 FQNNGV. The V and J ends lost 6 bases and 6 bases respectively, with 6 bases between them. The CDR3 runs 12 residues. The CDR3: CASRAMANVLTF. CDR3 sequence (DNA): TGTGCCAGCAGGGCAATGGCCAACGTCCTGACTTTC. The full variable domain, completed using reference TRBV11-2 and TRBJ2-6, is EAGVAQSPRYKIIEKRQSVAFWCNPISGHATLYWYQQILGQGPKLLIQFQNNGVVDDSQLPKDRFSAERLKGVDSTLKIQPAKLEDSAVYLCASRAMANVLTFGAGSRLTVL.

In this sample, this clonotype turned up many times. The chain has TRBV27 and TRBJ2-1; 7 positions agree with TRBD2. This CDR3 is built from 13 residues. V shed 5 bases and J 7 bases; nucleotides not matched to a gene: 5. Germline V lookup: CDR1 MNHEY, CDR2 SMNVEV (reference sequence). The CDR3 spells CASSPGGQNEQFF. Written as DNA, the CDR3 is TGTGCCAGCAGTCCGGGGGGTCAAAATGAGCAGTTCTTC.

Only a few counts were recorded for this clonotype. Here the CDR3 DNA reads TGTGCCAGCAGTTTTGAGACGCTTTACGAGCAGTACTTC. Its translation: CASSFETLYEQYF. This chain uses TRBV12-3 or TRBV12-4 with TRBJ2-7, with unresolved D. With 3 bases removed from V and 4 bases from J, the gap between germline ends came to 10 bases. The CDR3 length is 13 residues.

This clonotype was observed once. A much bigger clone sits one base away, suggesting this may be a read error. The rearrangement uses TRBV3-1 and TRBJ2-3; 8 positions agree with TRBD1. Germline CDR1 is LGHDT and CDR2 is YNNKEL (reference sequence). The CDR3 has 19 residues. CDR3 residues: CASSQGRATGDFSIDTQYF. CDR3 DNA sequence: TGTGCCAGCAGCCAAGGACGGGCGACAGGGGACTTTAGCATAGATACGCAGTATTTT.

The V and J genes are TRBV15 and TRBJ2-7, with 11 bases identical to TRBD2. Germline values: CDR1 LNHNV, CDR2 YYDKDF (reference sequence). The CDR3 has 18 residues. Trimming took 0 bases from V and 3 from J; bases not matched to a gene: 10. The CDR3 loop reads CATSRDDGLAGGFYEQYF. As DNA, the CDR3 is TGTGCCACCAGCAGAGATGATGGGCTAGCGGGAGGATTCTACGAGCAGTACTTC.

This clonotype was detected ten times or more. The chain uses TRBV30 and TRBJ1-5; D ambiguous. Germline V lookup: CDR1 GTSNPN, CDR2 SVGIG (reference sequence). The CDR3 covers 13 residues. Trimming removed 2 bases from V and 9 bases from J, with 14 bases in between. The DNA for the CDR3 is TGTGCCTGGAGTTTTATCCCTGGAGGGCCCCAGCATTTT. Its translation: CAWSFIPGGPQHF.

Ten or more counts support this clonotype. DNA of the CDR3: TGTGCCAGCAGCTTAAGCAGCACGAACACTGAAGCTTTCTTT. It is translated as CASSLSSTNTEAFF. The V call is TRBV7-2, the J call TRBJ1-1; D remains unclear. Trimming removed 2 bases from V and 1 base from J, with 8 bases in between. CDR1 is SGHTA, CDR2 FQGNSA, per germline. CDR3 length: 14 amino acids.

The table lists this clonotype with many counts. V gene TRBV7-8 combines with J gene TRBJ1-5; 7 bases align to TRBD1. CDR3 size: 17 residues. With 5 bases clipped from V and 4 bases from J, the junction kept 14 bases outside the gene matches. From germline, CDR1 is SGHVS and CDR2 FQNEAQ. The CDR3 bases are TGTGCCAGCAGCGGTGAAGCCGGGACAGAGATTAATCAGCCCCAGCATTTT. Its protein product is CASSGEAGTEINQPQHF.

This clonotype was counted at least ten times. The J gene is TRBJ2-7, the V gene TRBV11-2, with TRBD2 matching 7 bases. Germline loops: CDR1 SGHAT, CDR2 FQNNGV. The length of the CDR3 is 14 residues. V dropped 4 bases and J dropped 4; count of bases not matched to a gene: 7. The CDR3 DNA follows: TGTGCCAGCAGCTCTCGACTAGCAGAATACGAGCAGTACTTC. This sequence encodes CASSSRLAEYEQYF. The full variable domain, with the rest looked up from reference TRBV11-2 and TRBJ2-7, is EAGVAQSPRYKIIEKRQSVAFWCNPISGHATLYWYQQILGQGPKLLIQFQNNGVVDDSQLPKDRFSAERLKGVDSTLKIQPAKLEDSAVYLCASSSRLAEYEQYFGPGTRLTVT.

This clonotype has ten or more counts. This rearrangement joins TRBV2 to TRBJ1-1; D is ambiguous. Germline values: CDR1 SNHLY, CDR2 FYNNEI. This CDR3 region has 13 residues. The V end was cut by 1 base, the J end by 6 bases, with 9 bases between. CDR3 nucleotides: TGTGCCAGCAGTGAAGATATGAGGGCTGAAGCTTTCTTT. Translation gives CASSEDMRAEAFF.

The rearrangement links TRBV11-2 to TRBJ2-1, with D possibly being TRBD1 (6 bases). There are 16 residues in the CDR3. CDR1 and CDR2 from the germline V gene are SGHAT and FQNNGV. Trimming shortened V by 4 bases and J by 6 bases, and 19 bases separated the two germline ends. The CDR3 loop reads CASSSEGTRWINEQFF. The CDR3 coding sequence is TGTGCCAGCAGCTCAGAGGGGACACGATGGATCAATGAGCAGTTCTTC. Together with reference TRBV11-2 and TRBJ2-1, the CDR3 gives the full variable domain: EAGVAQSPRYKIIEKRQSVAFWCNPISGHATLYWYQQILGQGPKLLIQFQNNGVVDDSQLPKDRFSAERLKGVDSTLKIQPAKLEDSAVYLCASSSEGTRWINEQFFGPGTRLTVL.

The gene calls are TRBV30 and TRBJ2-7; D possibly uses TRBD1 or TRBD2 (5 bases each). V was pared by 2 bases and J by 0 bases, with 14 bases between. The germline gives CDR1 GTSNPN, CDR2 SVGIG (reference sequence). The CDR3 length is 15 residues. CDR3 bases: TGTGCCTGGAGTCTGACCGGGGCTCCCTCCTACGAGCAGTACTTC. Its protein is CAWSLTGAPSYEQYF.

The chain recombines TRBV2 with TRBJ1-1; maybe TRBD1 (6 bases). CDR3 length: 11 residues. Per germline, CDR1 SNHLY and CDR2 FYNNEI. V lost 8 bases to trimming and J lost 7 bases, with 11 bases between them. The CDR3 DNA reads as TGTGCCAGCGGGGGCGGAGTTGAAGCTTTCTTT. Protein sequence: CASGGGVEAFF.

This chain joins TRBV19 and TRBJ1-3; D gene unclear. The V end was cut by 7 bases, the J end by 0 bases, with 16 bases between. The CDR3 is made up of 16 amino acids. Germline assignment: CDR1 LNHDA and CDR2 SQIVND (reference sequence). The CDR3, as DNA: TGTGCCAGTAACCCTACGGAGGTCTTCTCTGGAAACACCATATATTTT. Its translation: CASNPTEVFSGNTIYF.

This clonotype has at least ten counts. The chain employs TRBV2 and TRBJ2-5, with a possible D match to TRBD1 (5 bases). V shed 4 bases and J shed 6 bases, with 21 bases lying between them. Germline CDR1 and CDR2: SNHLY and FYNNEI. The length of the CDR3 is 16 residues. DNA of the CDR3: TGTGCCAGCAGTGCGAACGAACTTTCAGGGTTAAAGACCCAGTACTTC. Translation: CASSANELSGLKTQYF.

This clonotype was detected ten times or more. The chain links TRBV28 to TRBJ2-7; TRBD1 matches at 10 bases. V was clipped by 5 bases and J by 0 bases; unmatched bases: 4. This CDR3 has 15 residues. Germline lookup yields CDR1 MDHEN and CDR2 SYDVKM. The CDR3, as DNA: TGTGCCAGCAGTGGGGGACAGGGGCCCTCCTACGAGCAGTACTTC. This gives the protein CASSGGQGPSYEQYF.

The J gene is TRBJ1-2, the V gene TRBV2; the match to TRBD1 covers 8 bases. This CDR3 has 13 amino acids. V dropped 3 bases and J dropped 8; count of bases not matched to a gene: 5. Germline CDR1 is SNHLY and CDR2 is FYNNEI. The CDR3 sequence: CASSEGQALGYTF. The CDR3 DNA reads as TGTGCCAGCAGTGAGGGACAGGCGTTGGGCTACACCTTC.

In its sample, this clonotype was seen many times. The chain uses TRBV12-3 or TRBV12-4 and TRBJ2-5; 9 bases match TRBD1. The CDR3 loop spans 15 amino acids. J gave up 2 bases and V 5 bases, and 6 bases lay outside the gene matches. CDR3 nucleotides: TGTGCCAGCAGTCTCGGGACAGGGTCTCAAGAGACCCAGTACTTC. It is translated as CASSLGTGSQETQYF.